This T cell receptor beta chain was sequenced during a study of human T cells and chemical hapten exposure. As for time point: pre-sensitization, week 0. The sample's treatment: therapeutic diphenylcyclopropenone sensitization with weekly scalp DPC. This clonotype was found many times. Trimming shortened V by 1 base and J by 6 bases, and 6 bases separated the two germline ends. The CDR3 extends over 12 amino acids. The germline gives CDR1 SGHTA, CDR2 FQGNSA. TCRdb re-derived calls from the RACE reads in MiXCR, one entry per CDR3 protein. The sample shows under 70,000 distinct CDR3 sequences, roughly 10% of them seen only once.

The receptor's source is a woman between 40 and 55 years old with alopecia areata. Some clones in this sample may be carry-over from other donors' samples. The chain combines TRBV7-2 with TRBJ1-1; D gene ambiguous. The sequences come from whole blood, collected in connection with sensitization to the hapten diphenylcyclopropenone (DPC). The CDR3 bases are TGTGCCAGCAGCTTAGGGTCCCCTGAAGCTTTCTTT. Translated: CASSLGSPEAFF.